This T cell receptor beta chain was found in a study of cytomegalovirus exposure and HLA in healthy donors (dated by TCRdb to the late 2010s). Regarding the complete study: An earlier analysis of roughly 630 of the donors reported 250 to 300 Gb of sequence data and 117 million unique TCR beta sequences from about 179 million T cells. Along with the approximately 700-subject first cohort, a separate validation cohort of over 90 different subjects was used. The study aimed to test whether cataloging public T cell receptors could reveal signatures of past pathogen exposure. An early release covering 550 to 700 HLA-typed donors comprised 300 to 350 gigabases of sequencing data and around 85 million unique TCR sequences. Typing coverage differed by locus: A, B, C, DRB1 and DQB1 were typed in about 620-640 donors, DQA1 in 522, DPA1 in 600 to 610, and DPB1 in approximately 450. Donor age, sex, ethnicity and CMV serostatus were compiled alongside the repertoire data. The study profiled the T cell repertoires of 500 to 800 subjects by immunosequencing and related them to cytomegalovirus serostatus. An earlier analysis of approximately 630 of the donors applied high-throughput TCR beta sequencing to assess whether each TCR beta V gene segment acted as functional or pseudogenic. A later analysis re-analyzed previously published TCR beta repertoires from 550 to 700 donors and added high-resolution HLA genotyping to study TCR occurrence patterns. Of the 300 to 450 genotyped donors, roughly 76% were placed in the genetic ancestry cluster associated with self-reported Caucasian donors. HLA typing included class I and class II loci at four-digit resolution. A later genetic analysis took genome-wide SNP genotypes for about 65% of the 666 donors and used that subset as a discovery cohort. On average, around 200,000 unique TCR beta nucleotide sequences were sequenced per donor among 300 to 500 genotyped donors of the cohort, with approximately 18% of those sequences being non-productive. Rather than drawing on any new phenotypic data, the later analysis identified candidate immune exposures from TCR beta sequences and the way those sequences occurred across donors. The study combined high-throughput TCR immunosequencing, statistical association of individual TCRs with disease status, and machine learning to predict cytomegalovirus infection status. About 5 DR-DQ haplotypes were handled as single units for association and clustering, since linkage in the cohort was strong. All discovery cohort repertoires had been generated on a single sequencing platform. What the work shows at the level of the full study, not this receptor alone: Compared with equally common non-associated chains, HLA-associated TCR beta chains in a later analysis were more clonally expanded and had lower generation probabilities. The only immune exposure information available for the cohort was CMV serostatus. According to a later genetic analysis, donors in an Asian-associated ancestry cluster had fewer N-insertions in productive TCRs than the approximately 700-donor mean. Cytomegalovirus status was reported to be diagnosed by the classifier with high specificity and sensitivity in both the original and validation cohorts. In a later analysis, most CMV-associated TCR beta chains were found to appear HLA-restricted, with HLA associations seemingly driven largely by CMV exposure. Some IMGT-functional V segments, including TRBV6-2 and TRBV6-3, could not be told apart with the 87-base-pair reads, so those segments were excluded. In the study, 150 to 200 TCR beta chains were listed as associated with cytomegalovirus. In a later genetic analysis, a missense DCLRE1C variant was associated with V-gene and J-gene trimming of TCR beta chains, and the association was replicated in an independent cohort. In vitro tests confirmed that a few of the cytomegalovirus-associated TCR beta chains recognize cytomegalovirus antigens. According to the authors, the approach could potentially be generalized to other disease states and immunological phenotypes. Broadly in line with IMGT annotations, most TCR beta V segments showed up in productive rearrangements about 87% or about 30% of the time in an earlier analysis of 587 of the donors. The cohort was sequenced for TCR beta chains only, and without alpha or paired-chain data the features that could be detected were limited. A later analysis found that TCR association rates varied across HLA loci, with DRB1 alleles showing the most associated TCRs and HLA-C alleles the fewest. A further reported finding was that TCR beta sequences accurately predicted the HLA-A and HLA-B alleles for most subjects in the first cohort. Roughly uniform sequencing depth across donors was assumed in presence/absence analyses, although this assumption may not hold. In a later analysis, some 17,000 TCR beta sequences were associated with specific HLA alleles at a false discovery rate of 0.05. Assigning TCR associations to individual alleles was difficult when HLA alleles, especially DR and DQ, strongly co-occurred. Because HLA typing was missing for some donors at each locus, association tests included only the typed subset. Because counts were too low, roughly 16 rarely observed V segments, including chromosome 9 orphons, were left out of the earlier analysis of over 550 of the donors. According to a later analysis, parvovirus B19, influenza, CMV and Epstein-Barr virus appeared linked to several top co-occurrence clusters. The sequencing pipeline was judged likely to have produced a cluster of highly shared sequence variants as a technical artifact. While some public TCRs were present in many individuals, most TCR sequences turned up only very rarely across donors. Linkage disequilibrium might explain the correlated functional status among segregating V segments, but an unknown experimental factor could not be ruled out.

The library was obtained by the immunoSEQ multiplex PCR assay. The multiplex PCR relied on a mix of 60 forward primers for TCR Vbeta segments and 13 reverse primers for TCR Jbeta segments. The CDR3 region of rearranged TCR beta genes was amplified from genomic DNA by a multiplex PCR assay. The Illumina HiSeq System was used to sequence the amplified TCR beta libraries as 87-base-pair reads. Under the source paper's analysis protocol: In a later analysis, 77 million or so unique TCR beta chains were counted across the approximately 670 repertoires, and approximately 11 million of these chains were shared by at least two donors. A nearest-neighbor algorithm error-corrected the raw reads and collapsed the reads into unique sequences, merging closely related sequences to remove PCR and sequencing errors. CDR3 sequences were aligned to IMGT reference sequences to assign V, D and J gene segments. For a sequence to be retained, at least a six-nucleotide match to both a V gene segment and a J gene segment was required. Rearrangements were called productive when the CDR3 lacked stop codons and stayed in frame with V and J; all others were non-productive. CDR3 was defined according to IMGT convention as the region running from the second conserved V-encoded cysteine to the conserved J-encoded phenylalanine. Sequences without an unambiguous match to a single V gene segment were excluded from the earlier analysis of 450 to 650 of the donors. In an earlier analysis of some 590 of the donors, a V segment was called functional when productive rearrangements were above 56.7%, and segregating when the standard deviation between donors exceeded 5%. A statistical classification framework was developed to diagnose cytomegalovirus status using the catalog of TCR beta chain sequences. In a later analysis, TCR nucleotide sequences were compared against IMGT/GENE-DB human TR gene sequences so that V and J genes could be assigned. Using the TCRdist pipeline, a later analysis assigned CDR3 sequences along with most-parsimonious VDJ recombination scenarios. In a later analysis, every TCR beta chain was defined by the combination of its CDR3 amino acid sequence and its V-gene family, and reads without a unique V-gene family were dropped. As a way to deal with suspected cross-contamination and a sequencing artifact, a later analysis dropped nearly 600 nucleotide sequences that were highly shared and had low generation probability. In a later analysis, a clonal expansion index for each public chain was calculated from normalized within-repertoire ranks of inferred template counts. A later analysis computed generation probabilities with a VDJ recombination model fitted to out-of-frame rearrangements, and checked the results against IGoR. In a later analysis, hypergeometric tests were used to score TCR-TCR, TCR-HLA and TCR-CMV co-occurrence, with a repertoire-size bias correction applied to TCR pairs. In a later analysis, false discovery rates were estimated by permuting HLA or CMV assignments 20 times. In a later analysis, co-occurring TCRs were grouped with DBSCAN, and TCRdist sequence similarity was added when clustering was performed within HLA-allele-positive subsets. Repertoires with fewer than 30,000 or more than 120,000 public chains, plus five repertoires with anomalous nucleotide sharing, were excluded from co-occurrence clustering. TCRdb re-hosts the immuneACCESS table, in-frame sequences only. Its copies lack some clones; in the studies checked, an unresolved V gene accounts for under half of them, and the cause for the rest is not known. V and J calls and clone size are given by that table; D and trimming were obtained from the DNA. The sample table shows around 270,000 clones, and 75% to 85% are seen once. The top ten constitute around 0.33% of the sample.

A single count supports this clone. It has no known antigen specificity. No base quality information exists; no much larger clone differs at one position. Germline trimming: 7 bases from V, 6 bases from J; junction bases outside gene matches: 7. CDR1 SEHNR and CDR2 FQNEAQ were looked up in the germline V gene (reference sequence). The CDR3 runs 14 residues from the cysteine to the phenylalanine. The DNA shown is the 42-base CDR3, in frame from base 1. The cohort consisted of approximately 670 healthy bone marrow donors. Cohort members were all nominally healthy when sampled, although unrecorded immune exposures were likely present. The donor was CMV seronegative and was included in the group of a few hundred seronegative cohort members. A peripheral blood sample was provided by each donor, and peripheral blood mononuclear cells were used for TCR beta sequencing. The Qiagen DNeasy Blood Extraction Kit was used to extract genomic DNA from the blood cell samples.

The sample consisted of PBMCs. The receptor comes from a girl aged 2 to 10 in good health and CMV-seronegative. The rearrangement joined TRBV7-9 to TRBJ2-1, with TRBD2 matching 9 junction bases. The CDR3 here reads CASNVKREANEQFF. The sequence in DNA is TGTGCCAGCAACGTTAAGCGGGAGGCCAATGAGCAGTTCTTC.